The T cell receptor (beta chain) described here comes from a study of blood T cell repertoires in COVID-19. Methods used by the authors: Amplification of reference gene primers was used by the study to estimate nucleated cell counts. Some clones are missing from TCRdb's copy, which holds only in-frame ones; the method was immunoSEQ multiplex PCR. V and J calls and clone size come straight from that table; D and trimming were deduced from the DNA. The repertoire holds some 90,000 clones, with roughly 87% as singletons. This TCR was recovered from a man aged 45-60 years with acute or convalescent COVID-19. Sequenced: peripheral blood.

Here the CDR3 reads CASSQLSGGAGNTIYF. The CDR3, as DNA: TGTGCCAGCAGCCAACTTTCGGGTGGAGCTGGAAACACCATATATTTT. The chain employs TRBV14 and TRBJ1-3; D is uncertain. In germline, CDR1 is SGHDN, CDR2 FVKESK. V lost 2 bases to trimming and J lost 2 bases, with 13 bases between them. This CDR3 region has 16 residues.